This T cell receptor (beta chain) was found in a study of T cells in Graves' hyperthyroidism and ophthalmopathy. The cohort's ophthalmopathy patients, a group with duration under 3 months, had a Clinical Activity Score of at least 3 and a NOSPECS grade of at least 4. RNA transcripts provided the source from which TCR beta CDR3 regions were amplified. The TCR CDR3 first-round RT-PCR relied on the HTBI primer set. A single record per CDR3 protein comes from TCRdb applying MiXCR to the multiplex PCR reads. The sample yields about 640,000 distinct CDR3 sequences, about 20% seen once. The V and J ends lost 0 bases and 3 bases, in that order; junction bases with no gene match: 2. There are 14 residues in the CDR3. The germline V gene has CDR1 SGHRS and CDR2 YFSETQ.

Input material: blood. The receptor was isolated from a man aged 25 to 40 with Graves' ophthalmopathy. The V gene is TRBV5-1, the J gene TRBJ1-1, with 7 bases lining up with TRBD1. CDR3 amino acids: CASSLGDSYTEAFF. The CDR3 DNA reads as TGCGCCAGCAGCTTGGGGGACAGTTACACTGAAGCTTTCTTT.